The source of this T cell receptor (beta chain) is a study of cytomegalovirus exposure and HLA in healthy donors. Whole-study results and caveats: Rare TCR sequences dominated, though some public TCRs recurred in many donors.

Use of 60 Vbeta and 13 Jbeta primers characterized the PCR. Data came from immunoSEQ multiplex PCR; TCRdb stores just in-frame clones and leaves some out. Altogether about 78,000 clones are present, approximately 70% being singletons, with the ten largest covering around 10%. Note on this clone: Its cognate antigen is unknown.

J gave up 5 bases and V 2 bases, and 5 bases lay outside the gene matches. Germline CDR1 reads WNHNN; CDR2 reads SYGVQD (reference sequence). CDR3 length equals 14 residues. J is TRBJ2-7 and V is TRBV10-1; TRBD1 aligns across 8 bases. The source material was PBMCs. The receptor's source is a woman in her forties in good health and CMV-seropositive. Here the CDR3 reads CASSERTGYDEQYF. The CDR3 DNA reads TGCGCCAGCAGTGAGAGGACAGGGTATGACGAGCAGTACTTC.